The clone carrying this TCR beta chain was detected many times. The antigen is not known. This CDR3 has 12 amino acids. V lost 2 bases to trimming and J lost 7 bases, with 12 bases between them. CDR1 is DFQATT, CDR2 SNEGSKA, per germline (reference sequence). This entry comes from a study of T-cell reconstitution after alpha-beta-depleted transplantation in children. Study-level results: The high TCRbeta diversity at day 60 in some patients came from surviving recipient T cells and thymic progenitors.

TCRbeta library construction was performed incorporating unique molecular identifiers. TCRdb itself ran the PCR reads through MiXCR, one entry per CDR3 protein. The data contain about 580,000 distinct CDR3 sequences, more than 20% of them singletons. The chain is built from TRBV20-1 and TRBJ2-7; possibly TRBD1 for D (5 bases). This specimen consisted of PBMCs, mostly from graft donor cells, obtained 360 days after TCRalphabeta/CD19-depleted stem cell transplant. The origin of this receptor is a boy less than two years old who had a stem cell transplant for acute myeloid leukemia, so the T cells may come from the graft donor. The CDR3: CSARRQGGEQYF. CDR3 DNA: TGCAGTGCTAGACGGCAGGGCGGTGAGCAGTACTTC.